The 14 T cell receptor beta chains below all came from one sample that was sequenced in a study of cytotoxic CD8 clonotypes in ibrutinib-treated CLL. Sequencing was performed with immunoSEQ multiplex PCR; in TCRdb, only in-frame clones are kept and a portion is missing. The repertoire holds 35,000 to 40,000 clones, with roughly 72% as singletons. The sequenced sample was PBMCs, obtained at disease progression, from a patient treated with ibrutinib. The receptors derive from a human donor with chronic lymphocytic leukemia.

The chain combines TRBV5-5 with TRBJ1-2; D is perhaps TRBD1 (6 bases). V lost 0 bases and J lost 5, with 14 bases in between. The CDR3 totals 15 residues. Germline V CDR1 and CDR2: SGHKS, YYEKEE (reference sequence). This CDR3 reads CASSLGGRGNYGYTF. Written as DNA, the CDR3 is TGTGCCAGCAGCTTGGGCGGCAGGGGAAATTATGGCTACACCTTC.

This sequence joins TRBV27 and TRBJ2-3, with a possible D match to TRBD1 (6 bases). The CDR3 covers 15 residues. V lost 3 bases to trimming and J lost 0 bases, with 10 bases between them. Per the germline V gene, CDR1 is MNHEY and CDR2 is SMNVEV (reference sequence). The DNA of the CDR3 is TGTGCCAGCAGTTTCAGGGGACCTAGCACAGATACGCAGTATTTT. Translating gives CASSFRGPSTDTQYF.

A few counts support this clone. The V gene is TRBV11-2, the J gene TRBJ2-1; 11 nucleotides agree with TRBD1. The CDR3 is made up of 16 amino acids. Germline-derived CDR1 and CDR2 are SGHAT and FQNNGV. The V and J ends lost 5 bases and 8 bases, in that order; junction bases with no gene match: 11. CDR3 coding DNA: TGTGCCAGCAGCCAACTCCGGGACAGGGGGACGGATGAGCAGTTCTTC. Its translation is CASSQLRDRGTDEQFF.

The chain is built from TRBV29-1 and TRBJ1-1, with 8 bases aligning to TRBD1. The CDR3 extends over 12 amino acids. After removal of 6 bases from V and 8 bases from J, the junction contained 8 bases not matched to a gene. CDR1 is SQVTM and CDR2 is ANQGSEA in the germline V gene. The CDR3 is CSVYDRGGEAFF. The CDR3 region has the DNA TGCAGCGTCTACGACAGGGGTGGGGAAGCTTTCTTT.

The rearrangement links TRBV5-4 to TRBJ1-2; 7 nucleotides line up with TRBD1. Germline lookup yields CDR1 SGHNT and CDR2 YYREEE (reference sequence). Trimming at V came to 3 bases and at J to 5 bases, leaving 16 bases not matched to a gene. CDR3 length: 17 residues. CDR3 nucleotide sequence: TGTGCCAGCAGCTCCCGGGATCCGGGACAGCCCTTATATGGCTACACCTTC. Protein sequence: CASSSRDPGQPLYGYTF. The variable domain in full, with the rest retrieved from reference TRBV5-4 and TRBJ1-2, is ETGVTQSPTHLIKTRGQQVTLRCSSQSGHNTVSWYQQALGQGPQFIFQYYREEENGRGNFPPRFSGLQFPNYSSELNVNALELDDSALYLCASSSRDPGQPLYGYTFGSGTRLTVV.

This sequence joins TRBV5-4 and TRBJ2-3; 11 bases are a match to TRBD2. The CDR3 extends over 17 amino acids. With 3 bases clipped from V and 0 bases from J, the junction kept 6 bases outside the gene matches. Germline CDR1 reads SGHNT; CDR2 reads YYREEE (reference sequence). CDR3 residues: CASSWGGLAASTDTQYF. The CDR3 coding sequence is TGTGCCAGCAGCTGGGGGGGACTAGCGGCTAGCACAGATACGCAGTATTTT.

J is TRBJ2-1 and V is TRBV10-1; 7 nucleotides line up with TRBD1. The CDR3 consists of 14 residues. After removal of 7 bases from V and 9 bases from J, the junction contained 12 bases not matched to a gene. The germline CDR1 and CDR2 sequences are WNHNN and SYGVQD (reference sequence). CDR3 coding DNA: TGCGCCAGCAAGCAGGACAGGTATCGGAGTGAGCAGTTCTTC. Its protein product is CASKQDRYRSEQFF.

CDR3 amino acids: CASSPTTGANVLTF. In DNA form, the CDR3 reads TGTGCCAGCAGCCCTACGACTGGGGCCAACGTCCTGACTTTC. This chain links TRBV5-6 with TRBJ2-6, with D uncertain. V was pared by 4 bases and J by 2 bases, with 7 bases between. In germline, CDR1 is SGHDT, CDR2 YYEEEE. The length of the CDR3 is 14 residues.

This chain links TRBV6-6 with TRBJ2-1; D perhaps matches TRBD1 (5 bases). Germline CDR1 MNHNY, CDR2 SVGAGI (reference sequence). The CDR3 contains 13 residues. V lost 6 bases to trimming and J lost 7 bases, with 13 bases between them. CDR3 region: CASRLRRGNEQFF. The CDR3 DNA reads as TGTGCCAGCAGGCTTCGAAGGGGTAATGAGCAGTTCTTC.

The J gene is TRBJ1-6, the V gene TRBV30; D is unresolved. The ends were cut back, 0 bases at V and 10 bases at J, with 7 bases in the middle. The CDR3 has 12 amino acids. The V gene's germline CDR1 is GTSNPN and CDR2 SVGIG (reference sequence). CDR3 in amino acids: CAWSVPPSPLHF. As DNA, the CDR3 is TGTGCCTGGAGTGTACCCCCATCACCCCTCCACTTT. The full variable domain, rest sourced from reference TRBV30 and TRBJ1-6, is SQTIHQWPATLVQPVGSPLSLECTVEGTSNPNLYWYRQAAGRGLQLLFYSVGIGQISSEVPQNLSASRPQDRQFILSSKKLLLSDSGFYLCAWSVPPSPLHFGNGTRLTVT.

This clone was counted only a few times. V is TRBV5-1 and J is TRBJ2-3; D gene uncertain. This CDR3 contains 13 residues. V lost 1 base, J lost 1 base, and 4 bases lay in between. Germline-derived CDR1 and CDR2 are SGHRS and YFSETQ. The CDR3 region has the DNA TGCGCCAGCAGCTTGCTTGGCACAGATACGCAGTATTTT. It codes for CASSLLGTDTQYF.

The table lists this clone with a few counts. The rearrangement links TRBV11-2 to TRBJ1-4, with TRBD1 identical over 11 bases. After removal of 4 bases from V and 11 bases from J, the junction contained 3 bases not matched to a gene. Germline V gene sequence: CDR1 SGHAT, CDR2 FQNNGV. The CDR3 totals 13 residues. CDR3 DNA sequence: TGTGCCAGCAGCTGGGGACAGGGGGGGAAACTGTTTTTT. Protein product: CASSWGQGGKLFF.

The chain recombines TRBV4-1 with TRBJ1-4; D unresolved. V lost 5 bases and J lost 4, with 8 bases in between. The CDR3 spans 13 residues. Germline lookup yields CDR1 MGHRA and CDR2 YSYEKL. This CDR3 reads CASSSTVNEKLFF. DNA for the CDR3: TGCGCCAGCAGCAGTACAGTTAATGAAAAACTGTTTTTT.

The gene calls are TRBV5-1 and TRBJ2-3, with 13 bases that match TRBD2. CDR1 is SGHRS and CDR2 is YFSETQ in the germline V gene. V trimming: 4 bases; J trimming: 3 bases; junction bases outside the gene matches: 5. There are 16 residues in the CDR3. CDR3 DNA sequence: TGCGCCAGCAGCGCCACTAGCGGGGGGGCAACAGATACGCAGTATTTT. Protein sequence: CASSATSGGATDTQYF.